What follows are 16 T cell receptor beta chains derived from one specimen sequenced in a study of T cells in Graves' hyperthyroidism and ophthalmopathy. Amplified TCR beta CDR3 regions derived from RNA transcripts. With the HTBI primer set, the TCR CDR3 went through a first round of RT-PCR. MiXCR, applied by TCRdb to the multiplex PCR reads, yields one record per CDR3 protein. The sample lists a few hundred thousand distinct CDR3 sequences, 46% occurring once. The sample consisted of peripheral blood or thyroid tissue (not recorded which). The receptors stem from a woman aged 18-29 years with Graves' hyperthyroidism.

This chain uses TRBV7-2 with TRBJ1-1; D is undetermined. The CDR3 has 14 amino acids. Per germline, CDR1 SGHTA and CDR2 FQGNSA. V lost 5 bases to trimming and J lost 4 bases, with 14 bases between them. CDR3 region: CASSPGHGITEAFF. The CDR3 nucleotides are TGTGCCAGCAGCCCCGGTCACGGTATCACTGAAGCTTTCTTT. Drawing the rest from reference TRBV7-2 and TRBJ1-1, the complete variable domain is GAGVSQSPSNKVTEKGKDVELRCDPISGHTALYWYRQSLGQGLEFLIYFQGNSAPDKSGLPSDRFSAERTGGSVSTLTIQRTQQEDSAVYLCASSPGHGITEAFFGQGTRLTVV.

This clonotype showed up just a few times. The chain has TRBV27 and TRBJ1-2; the D gene is possibly TRBD1 (5 bases). Germline CDR1 MNHEY, CDR2 SMNVEV (reference sequence). The length of the CDR3 is 15 residues. Trimming cost V 1 base and J 4 bases, with 13 bases left between them. Here the CDR3 reads CASSLLGTDFYGYTF. The CDR3 DNA sequence: TGTGCCAGCAGTTTATTGGGGACCGATTTCTATGGCTACACCTTC.

This chain connects TRBV4-2 to TRBJ2-7; D is unclear. The ends were cut back, 0 bases at V and 0 bases at J, with 9 bases in the middle. Germline-derived CDR1 and CDR2 are LGHNA and YNFKEQ. This CDR3 comprises 15 residues. In nucleotides, the CDR3 is TGTGCCAGCAGCCAAGAAGTACTTTCCTCCTACGAGCAGTACTTC. This codes for CASSQEVLSSYEQYF.

The rearrangement uses TRBV29-1 and TRBJ2-2; D unclear. In germline, CDR1 is SQVTM, CDR2 ANQGSEA. CDR3 length: 15 residues. V was trimmed by 1 base and J by 1 base, leaving 10 bases between them. CDR3 amino acids: CSVEGEGLNTGELFF. In DNA form, the CDR3 reads TGCAGCGTTGAAGGAGAAGGTCTGAACACCGGGGAGCTGTTTTTT.

The chain employs TRBV29-1 and TRBJ1-2; no definite D call. This CDR3 is built from 14 residues. From germline, CDR1 is SQVTM and CDR2 ANQGSEA. Trimming took 2 bases from V and 0 from J, leaving 10 bases between them. CDR3 sequence (DNA): TGCAGCGTTGAAATAGCGGGAGCTAACTATGGCTACACCTTC. Protein product: CSVEIAGANYGYTF. The whole variable domain, remainder taken from reference TRBV29-1 and TRBJ1-2, is SAVISQKPSRDICQRGTSLTIQCQVDSQVTMMFWYRQQPGQSLTLIATANQGSEATYESGFVIDKFPISRPNLTFSTLTVSNMSPEDSSIYLCSVEIAGANYGYTFGSGTRLTVV.

This clonotype was counted many times. This chain connects TRBV14 to TRBJ2-5; D assignment may be TRBD1 or TRBD2 (6 bases each). Germline V gene sequence: CDR1 SGHDN, CDR2 FVKESK. The CDR3 length is 16 residues. V was clipped by 5 bases and J by 0 bases, with 16 bases between them. Here the CDR3 reads CASSKARGHNQETQYF. In DNA form, the CDR3 reads TGTGCCAGCAGCAAAGCCCGGGGGCACAACCAAGAGACCCAGTACTTC.

This clonotype is a singleton in its sample. The chain carries TRBV7-8 and TRBJ1-2; the D gene is possibly TRBD1 (6 bases). CDR3 length: 15 residues. The V gene's germline CDR1 is SGHVS and CDR2 FQNEAQ. The V end was cut by 1 base, the J end by 4 bases, with 13 bases between. The DNA for the CDR3 is TGTGCCAGCAGCTTAGACAGGGCCTCGACCTATGGCTACACCTTC. Protein sequence: CASSLDRASTYGYTF.

This clonotype was counted between two and nine times. The chain is built from TRBV18 and TRBJ2-7; TRBD1 matches at 7 bases. Germline values: CDR1 KGHSH, CDR2 LQKENI. With 4 bases clipped from V and 2 bases from J, the junction kept 8 bases outside the gene matches. The CDR3 is made up of 15 amino acids. The CDR3 spells CASSHSGTETYEQYF. CDR3 sequence (DNA): TGTGCCAGCTCACACTCCGGGACAGAAACCTACGAGCAGTACTTC.

This clonotype was seen ten or more times. Here the CDR3 DNA reads TGTGCCAGCAGCTTAGAGCGGACTAGCGGGTGGGCTCCCTACGAGCAGTACTTC. Amino acid sequence: CASSLERTSGWAPYEQYF. V usage is TRBV7-2 and J usage is TRBJ2-7; 11 bases map to TRBD2. The CDR3 sequence is 18 residues long. The germline CDR1 and CDR2 sequences are SGHTA and FQGNSA. J gave up 2 bases and V 1 base, and 10 bases lay outside the gene matches.

The chain joins TRBV7-2 to TRBJ2-2; the D gene is possibly TRBD2 (5 bases). The germline V gene has CDR1 SGHTA and CDR2 FQGNSA. The CDR3 contains 14 residues. Trimming shortened V by 0 bases and J by 7 bases, and 9 bases separated the two germline ends. For the CDR3, the DNA is TGTGCCAGCAGCTTAGCGGGAGACGACGGGGAGCTGTTTTTT. This encodes CASSLAGDDGELFF.

This clonotype was counted at least ten times. The chain is built from TRBV19 and TRBJ1-1; TRBD1 aligns across 8 bases. Germline CDR1 reads LNHDA; CDR2 reads SQIVND (reference sequence). The junction had 5 bases not matched to a gene; V was cut back by 3 bases and J by 8 bases. This CDR3 has 13 amino acids. CDR3 amino acids: CASSMDRVGEAFF. CDR3 sequence (DNA): TGTGCCAGTAGTATGGACAGGGTCGGCGAAGCTTTCTTT.

The table lists this clonotype with many counts. This chain joins TRBV29-1 and TRBJ2-7, with D perhaps matching TRBD1 (6 bases). Germline assignment: CDR1 SQVTM and CDR2 ANQGSEA. V lost 7 bases and J lost 1, with 14 bases in between. This CDR3 has 13 residues. Here the CDR3 reads CSAYQGQSYEQYF. The CDR3 DNA reads as TGCAGCGCCTACCAGGGACAATCCTACGAGCAGTACTTC.

CDR3 loop: CASSVSWANVLTF. The CDR3, as DNA: TGTGCCAGCAGCGTTTCATGGGCCAACGTCCTGACTTTC. V and J are TRBV9 and TRBJ2-6; D gene uncertain. The CDR3 extends over 13 amino acids. Germline lookup yields CDR1 SGDLS and CDR2 YYNGEE. V lost 2 bases and J lost 5, with 5 bases in between.

CDR3 region: CASSLDGQGSGLFF. The CDR3 DNA follows: TGTGCCAGCAGCTTAGACGGACAGGGGAGCGGACTGTTTTTT. This chain uses TRBV7-9 with TRBJ1-4, with 9 bases lining up with TRBD1. After removal of 1 base from V and 13 bases from J, the junction contained 7 bases not matched to a gene. Germline CDR1 SEHNR, CDR2 FQNEAQ (reference sequence). The CDR3 extends over 14 amino acids.

This clonotype was detected a few times. V gene TRBV5-1 combines with J gene TRBJ2-6; no clear D. Germline V CDR1 and CDR2: SGHRS, YFSETQ. The CDR3 runs to 14 residues. The V end lost 2 bases, the J end lost 1 base, and 4 bases lay between the germline ends. This CDR3 reads CASSFFSGANVLTF. The CDR3 region has the DNA TGCGCCAGCAGCTTCTTTTCTGGGGCCAACGTCCTGACTTTC.

This sequence joins TRBV29-1 and TRBJ1-5; D remains unclear. The length of the CDR3 is 14 residues. V was cut by 7 bases and J by 2 bases, with 15 bases left in between. Germline CDR1 and CDR2: SQVTM and ANQGSEA. CDR3 nucleotides: TGCAGCGCCCAACGCGGGGATGGCAATCAGCCCCAGCATTTT. Its protein product is CSAQRGDGNQPQHF.